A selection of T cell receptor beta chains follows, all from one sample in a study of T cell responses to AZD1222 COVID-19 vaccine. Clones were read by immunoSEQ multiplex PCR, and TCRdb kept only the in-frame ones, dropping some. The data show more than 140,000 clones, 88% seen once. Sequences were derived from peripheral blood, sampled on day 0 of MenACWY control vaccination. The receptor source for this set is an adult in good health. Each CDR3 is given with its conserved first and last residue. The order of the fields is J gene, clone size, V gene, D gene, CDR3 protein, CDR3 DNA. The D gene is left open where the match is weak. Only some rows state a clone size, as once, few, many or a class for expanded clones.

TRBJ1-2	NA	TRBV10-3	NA	CAISESETRGYTF	TGTGCCATCAGTGAGTCGGAGACAAGGGGCTACACCTTC
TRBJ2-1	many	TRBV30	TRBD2	CASSRLAGVEQFF	TGTGCTTCAAGCAGACTAGCGGGAGTTGAGCAGTTCTTC
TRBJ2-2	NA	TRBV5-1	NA	CARGGGADITGELFF	TGCGCCCGCGGAGGGGGGGCTGATATCACCGGGGAGCTGTTTTTT
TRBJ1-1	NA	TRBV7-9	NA	CASSSQGHTEAFF	TGTGCCAGCAGCTCACAGGGACACACTGAAGCTTTCTTT
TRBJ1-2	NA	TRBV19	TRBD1	CASSPGQDITYGYTF	TGTGCCAGTAGCCCGGGACAGGACATCACCTATGGCTACACCTTC
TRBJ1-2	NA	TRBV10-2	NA	CASSDSKEEGYTF	TGCGCCAGCAGTGACAGTAAGGAGGAGGGCTACACCTTC
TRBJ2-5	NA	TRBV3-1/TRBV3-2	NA	CASSQRGTEETQYF	TGTGCCAGCAGCCAACGCGGGACAGAAGAGACCCAGTACTTC
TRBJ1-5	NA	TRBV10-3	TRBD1	CVIKGQEHQPQHF	TGTGTCATCAAGGGACAGGAGCATCAGCCCCAGCATTTT
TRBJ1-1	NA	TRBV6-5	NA	CASSYQPGANAEAFF	TGTGCCAGCAGTTACCAACCGGGGGCTAATGCTGAAGCTTTCTTT
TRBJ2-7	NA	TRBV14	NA	CASSLLLGGSYEQYF	TGTGCCAGCAGCCTATTACTAGGGGGCTCCTACGAGCAGTACTTC
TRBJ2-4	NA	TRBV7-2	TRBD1	CASSLVPGGDGNIQYF	TGTGCCAGCAGCTTAGTTCCAGGGGGCGACGGAAACATTCAGTACTTC
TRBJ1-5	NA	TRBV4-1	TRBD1	CASSIRTGDQPQHF	TGCGCCAGCAGCATACGGACAGGGGATCAGCCCCAGCATTTT
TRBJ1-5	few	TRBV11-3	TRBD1	CASSLGWTGGRNQPQHF	TGTGCCAGCAGCTTAGGATGGACAGGGGGCCGCAATCAGCCCCAGCATTTT
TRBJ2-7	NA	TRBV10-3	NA	CAISRTAYEQYF	TGTGCCATCAGCCGGACAGCCTACGAGCAGTACTTC
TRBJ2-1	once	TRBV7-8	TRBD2	CASNLAGNYNEQFF	TGTGCCAGCAACTTAGCGGGGAACTACAATGAGCAGTTCTTC
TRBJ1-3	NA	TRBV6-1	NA	CASSEVRANTIYF	TGTGCCAGCAGTGAAGTAAGGGCCAACACCATATATTTT
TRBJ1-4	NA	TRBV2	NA	CASLTGGINEKLFF	TGTGCCAGCTTAACGGGGGGAATTAATGAAAAACTGTTTTTT
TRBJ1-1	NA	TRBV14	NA	CASSQDLWGTEAFF	TGTGCCAGCAGCCAAGACCTGTGGGGGACTGAAGCTTTCTTT
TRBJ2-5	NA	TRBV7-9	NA	CASSSGYQFQETQYF	TGTGCCAGCAGCTCCGGCTACCAGTTCCAAGAGACCCAGTACTTC
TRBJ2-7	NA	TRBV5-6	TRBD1	CASSGQGSNEQYF	TGTGCCAGCAGCGGACAGGGGTCCAACGAGCAGTACTTC
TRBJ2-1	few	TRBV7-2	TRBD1	CASSLDGTGVIEQFF	TGTGCCAGCAGCTTAGACGGGACAGGGGTCATTGAGCAGTTCTTC
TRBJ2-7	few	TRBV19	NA	CASSIRLSYEQYF	TGTGCCAGTAGTATCCGACTATCCTACGAGCAGTACTTC
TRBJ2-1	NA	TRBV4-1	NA	CASSLLGTPENEQFF	TGCGCCAGCAGCCTCCTCGGGACTCCGGAAAATGAGCAGTTCTTC
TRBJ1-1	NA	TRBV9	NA	CASSAPNRDTEAFF	TGTGCCAGCAGCGCCCCTAACAGGGACACTGAAGCTTTCTTT
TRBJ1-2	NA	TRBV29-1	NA	CSVGSVRGPYTF	TGCAGCGTTGGTAGCGTGAGGGGACCGTACACCTTC
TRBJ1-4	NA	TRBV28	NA	CASSPFGRGADEKLFF	TGTGCCAGCAGTCCCTTCGGACGAGGGGCGGATGAAAAACTGTTTTTT
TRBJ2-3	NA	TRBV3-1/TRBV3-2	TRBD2	CASSPSGLAGYTQYF	TGTGCCAGCAGCCCATCGGGACTAGCGGGTTATACGCAGTATTTT
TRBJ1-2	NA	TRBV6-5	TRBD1	CASRSRGDYGYTF	TGTGCCAGCAGATCCAGGGGGGACTATGGCTACACCTTC
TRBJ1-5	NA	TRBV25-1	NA	CASSEGLGNQPQHF	TGTGCCAGCAGTGAAGGACTGGGCAATCAGCCCCAGCATTTT
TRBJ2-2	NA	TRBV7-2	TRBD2	CASSRGRGTGELFF	TGTGCCAGCAGCCGGGGGAGGGGAACCGGGGAGCTGTTTTTT
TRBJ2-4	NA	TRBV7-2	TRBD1	CASSPRTGLNIQYF	TGTGCCAGCAGCCCCCGGACAGGGCTGAACATTCAGTACTTC
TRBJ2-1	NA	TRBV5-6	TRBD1	CASSSRQGVIVGNEQFF	TGTGCCAGCAGCTCCAGACAGGGGGTAATCGTGGGCAATGAGCAGTTCTTC
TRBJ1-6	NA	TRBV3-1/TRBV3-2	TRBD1	CASSLFGQGRNSPLHF	TGTGCCAGCAGCCTATTTGGACAGGGCCGTAATTCACCCCTCCACTTT